This TCR beta chain stems from a study of blood T cell repertoires in COVID-19. Across the whole study: T cells, B-cell-depleted T cells, or PBMCs supplied cDNA or gDNA.

Libraries were prepared by immunoSEQ multiplex PCR; TCRdb keeps only in-frame clonotypes and omits some of them. The sample consists of around 400,000 clones, 89% of them appearing once. Study members were between roughly 18 and 100 years old and lived in around 24 US regions. Trimming removed 3 bases at V and 3 bases at J, with 16 bases between. The CDR3 covers 15 residues. CDR1 is SGDLS, CDR2 YYNGEE, per germline. The sample was PBMCs or T cells enriched from blood (not recorded which). The rearrangement links TRBV9 to TRBJ2-7; tentative D call: TRBD2 (6 bases). This TCR came from a woman under 40 who had recovered from COVID-19. This chain's CDR3 is CASSGGEGLSYEQYF. The CDR3 bases are TGTGCCAGCAGCGGGGGAGAGGGACTGAGCTACGAGCAGTACTTC.